This T cell receptor beta chain was recovered during a study of regulatory T cells in long-lasting Graves disease. Time point noted: persistent/refractory GD, antithyroid drugs over 5 years with positive TRAb. Extracted PBMC RNA gave rise to the TCR library. Through Arm-PCR of CDR3 regions and iRepertoire HTBI primers, TCR beta libraries were built. TCRdb used MiXCR to reprocess the multiplex PCR reads, holding one entry per CDR3 protein. This sample has a few hundred thousand distinct CDR3 sequences, with 22% found just once. The CDR3 contains 14 residues. The germline V gene has CDR1 SGHTA and CDR2 FQGNSA. With 2 bases removed from V and 5 bases from J, the gap between germline ends came to 13 bases.

This sample comprised peripheral blood mononuclear cells (PBMCs), obtained when the disease was refractory, from a patient treated with antithyroid drugs. J is TRBJ2-7 and V is TRBV7-2, with D perhaps TRBD2 (6 bases). This TCR came from a female donor with Graves disease. CDR3 loop: CASSLMGGMNEQYF. CDR3 DNA: TGTGCCAGCAGCTTAATGGGGGGTATGAACGAGCAGTACTTC.